This T cell receptor (beta chain) came from a study of T cells after yellow fever vaccination. General observations from the study: By day 5 rather than day 15, the secondary response had peaked, though it was weaker. Booster sampling recovered most clones from primary vaccination (about 97% CD4, roughly 88% CD8).

Template-switching 5'RACE yielded the TCR cDNA; a universal primer site and UMIs were added in the process. Each CDR3 protein is one row after TCRdb ran MiXCR on the 5' RACE reads. The sample yields 60,000 to 95,000 distinct CDR3 sequences, around 7% seen once. Ten or more counts support this clonotype. Its antigen is undetermined. Trimming took 4 bases from V and 7 from J; bases not matched to a gene: 2. In germline, CDR1 is SGDLS, CDR2 YYNGEE. The CDR3 has 12 amino acids. Source: CD8+ T cells sorted from PBMCs, taken 10 days after the first yellow fever vaccination. The source is a man aged 18-30 years who received the YFV17D yellow fever vaccine. The chain has TRBV9 and TRBJ2-3; 8 positions agree with TRBD2. The CDR3 DNA reads as TGTGCCAGCAGCTCGGGAGGGAATACGCAGTATTTT. Translation: CASSSGGNTQYF.